One TCR beta chain is described in this entry. Its matching antigen is unknown. Method: immunoSEQ multiplex PCR; TCRdb's copy keeps in-frame clones and lacks some. The top ten hold 4.5% to 6.5% of the sample, which has 50,000 or so clones, 67% seen once. This sample is drawn from a study of vaccination effects on CD4 cells after COVID-19. Culture proceeded for nine to ten days, and CD4+ T cells were then isolated. In the cultures, half the medium was exchanged for IL-2 medium on days 3 and 7. V was pared by 0 bases and J by 6 bases, with 8 bases between. The CDR3 spans 13 residues. CDR1 and CDR2 (germline): MNHEY, SVGAGI.

This receptor was taken from a human donor who received a COVID-19 vaccine. The genes are TRBV6-5 and TRBJ1-1, with D possibly matching TRBD1 (5 bases). The sequences come from CD4+ T cells from PBMCs cultured without peptide, collected before COVID-19 vaccination. The CDR3 DNA sequence: TGTGCCAGCAGTTACTCAGGACAATCTGAAGCTTTCTTT. It codes for CASSYSGQSEAFF.